Sequencing of this T cell receptor beta chain was carried out in a study of beta chain features in type 1 diabetes. The V and J ends lost 5 bases and 1 base respectively, with 9 bases between them. The CDR3 consists of 14 residues. Germline-derived CDR1 and CDR2 are ENHRY and SYGVKD. Expressed TCRB transcripts were sequenced after all isolated RNA was converted to cDNA. Sequencing used immunoSEQ multiplex PCR; TCRdb keeps in-frame clones, though not all of them. Of about 930,000 clones listed, roughly 16% are singletons. The material sequenced was naive CD4+ T cells from blood. This rearrangement joins TRBV10-3 to TRBJ2-1; TRBD2 might be the D (5 bases). This sequence was found in a woman aged 18-29 years in good health. CDR3 sequence reads: CAISSGKSYNEQFF. In DNA, the CDR3 is TGTGCCATCAGTAGCGGCAAATCCTACAATGAGCAGTTCTTC.